These 22 T cell receptor beta chains were sequenced from one sample in a study of blood T cell repertoires in COVID-19. The method was immunoSEQ multiplex PCR; TCRdb's version includes in-frame clones alone and lacks a portion of them. The data hold fewer than 40,000 clones, with roughly 80% observed a single time. The sequencing sample was made of peripheral blood. These receptors all stem from a man in his 60s with active COVID-19.

This clone was recorded only once. A junction boundary mismatches the germline segment, possibly from a read error. This chain uses TRBV5-5 with TRBJ1-4; TRBD1 matches 9 bases. CDR1 is SGHKS and CDR2 is YYEKEE in the germline V gene (reference sequence). The CDR3 runs to 14 residues. The CDR3 reads CASRLDRGNEKLFF. In DNA, the CDR3 is TGTGCCAGCAGGTTGGACAGGGGAAATGAAAAACTGTTTTTT.

The chain links TRBV2 to TRBJ2-1, with D perhaps TRBD1 (5 bases). CDR1 is SNHLY, CDR2 FYNNEI, per germline. The CDR3 contains 18 residues. The germline V and J ends were trimmed by 0 bases and 8 bases, with 23 bases remaining between them. The CDR3 DNA reads as TGTGCCAGCAGTGAAGCGCTCAGGGATGGGGATACGTACGATGAGCAGTTCTTC. Protein sequence: CASSEALRDGDTYDEQFF.

The rearrangement links TRBV4-1 to TRBJ2-5, with 12 bases that match TRBD2. V trimming: 1 base; J trimming: 5 bases; junction bases outside the gene matches: 5. Germline V gives CDR1 MGHRA, CDR2 YSYEKL. The CDR3 is made up of 16 amino acids. The CDR3 spells CASSQVTSGSWETQYF. The CDR3 DNA reads TGCGCCAGCAGCCAAGTGACTAGCGGGAGTTGGGAGACCCAGTACTTC.

The rearrangement uses TRBV1 and TRBJ2-7; TRBD2 is the table's D call, not checked against the DNA. TRBV1 is reported as a pseudogene. The CDR3 is made up of 16 amino acids. CDR3 residues: CTSSQGRGPSNYEQYF. The DNA of the CDR3 is TGCACCAGCAGCCAAGGTCGGGGTCCCTCCAACTACGAGCAGTACTTC.

The rearrangement joins TRBV28 to TRBJ2-7, with D unresolved. V lost 2 bases to trimming and J lost 4 bases, with 6 bases between them. The CDR3 spans 12 residues. CDR1 MDHEN and CDR2 SYDVKM come from the germline V gene. The CDR3 coding sequence is TGTGCCAGCAGTTTAGGCGGTTACGAGCAGTACTTC. It specifies CASSLGGYEQYF.

V usage is TRBV6-2 or TRBV6-3 and J usage is TRBJ1-2, with 8 nucleotides matching TRBD1. From germline, CDR1 is MNHEY and CDR2 SVGEGT. J gave up 4 bases and V 4 bases, and 2 bases lay outside the gene matches. This CDR3 contains 13 residues. The CDR3 loop reads CASSSGQGYGYTF. DNA of the CDR3: TGTGCCAGCAGTTCAGGACAGGGCTATGGCTACACCTTC.

The chain employs TRBV5-8 and TRBJ1-2; 7 nucleotides align to TRBD1. This CDR3 is built from 15 residues. Germline CDR1 reads SGHTS; CDR2 reads YDEGEE. The V segment lost 2 bases and the J segment 0 bases; nucleotides outside the gene matches: 4. The CDR3 loop reads CASSFSGGSNYGYTF. The CDR3 DNA sequence: TGTGCCAGCAGCTTTTCAGGGGGATCTAACTATGGCTACACCTTC.

This clone was picked up a small number of times. J is TRBJ2-5 and V is TRBV28; tentative D call: TRBD2 (5 bases). V lost 10 bases, J lost 1 base, and 10 bases lay in between. Germline CDR1 MDHEN, CDR2 SYDVKM. The CDR3 runs 12 residues. In DNA, the CDR3 is TGTGCCACCGAAGGGAGCCAAGAGACCCAGTACTTC. Its protein product is CATEGSQETQYF.

The DNA of the CDR3 is TGTGCCAGCAGCCTGACAGGCGGCAATCAGCCCCAGCATTTT. Amino acid sequence: CASSLTGGNQPQHF. The V gene is TRBV7-3, the J gene TRBJ1-5; perhaps TRBD1 as D (6 bases). The V gene lost 5 bases and the J gene lost 2 bases, with 10 bases spanning the gap. CDR3 size: 14 residues. Per the germline V gene, CDR1 is SGHTA and CDR2 is FQGTGA.

The chain joins TRBV5-1 to TRBJ2-5; a possible D gene is TRBD2 (6 bases). V shed 4 bases and J shed 5 bases, with 12 bases lying between them. CDR3 length: 13 amino acids. Germline-derived CDR1 and CDR2 are SGHRS and YFSETQ. The CDR3 sequence: CASSLSGFETQYF. Here the CDR3 DNA reads TGCGCCAGCAGCCTAAGCGGGTTTGAGACCCAGTACTTC. Using reference TRBV5-1 and TRBJ2-5 for the parts outside the CDR3, the full variable domain is KAGVTQTPRYLIKTRGQQVTLSCSPISGHRSVSWYQQTPGQGLQFLFEYFSETQRNKGNFPGRFSGRQFSNSRSEMNVSTLELGDSALYLCASSLSGFETQYFGPGTRLLVL.

This clone was recorded once. The chain has TRBV3-1 (or the pseudogene TRBV3-2) and TRBJ2-7; D ambiguous. CDR3 size: 13 residues. V was clipped by 0 bases and J by 1 base, with 4 bases between them. Germline CDR1 and CDR2: LGHDT and YNNKEL (reference sequence). The CDR3 bases are TGTGCCAGCAGCCAAGACCCTTCCTACGAGCAGTACTTC. Its protein is CASSQDPSYEQYF.

The V gene is TRBV13, the J gene TRBJ2-3; 14 bases fit TRBD2. J was trimmed by 2 bases and V by 10 bases; bases with no gene match: 2. Germline CDR1 is PRHDT and CDR2 is FYEKMQ (reference sequence). This CDR3 contains 14 residues. CDR3 in amino acids: CAMGLAGATDTQYF. The CDR3 DNA is TGTGCCATGGGACTAGCGGGGGCCACAGATACGCAGTATTTT.

The chain couples TRBV11-3 to TRBJ1-1; D is unclear. CDR3 size: 13 residues. With 5 bases removed from V and 0 bases from J, the gap between germline ends came to 7 bases. The germline gives CDR1 SGHNT, CDR2 YENEEA. CDR3 coding DNA: TGTGCCAGCAGCCGGGAAATGAACACTGAAGCTTTCTTT. Translated: CASSREMNTEAFF.

The chain employs TRBV29-1 and TRBJ1-5, with D unresolved. This CDR3 contains 14 residues. From germline, CDR1 is SQVTM and CDR2 ANQGSEA. Trimming took off 6 bases at V and 4 bases at J, with 16 bases between the two ends. Here the CDR3 reads CSVSLGMDNQPQHF. CDR3 DNA: TGCAGCGTCTCCCTAGGAATGGATAATCAGCCCCAGCATTTT.

The CDR3, as DNA: TGTGCCAGCAGCTTGGTTAGCACAGGTGGTGGCTACACCTTC. This gives the protein CASSLVSTGGGYTF. V and J are TRBV5-6 and TRBJ1-2; tentative D call: TRBD1 (5 bases). Germline assignment: CDR1 SGHDT and CDR2 YYEEEE. This CDR3 comprises 14 residues. Trimming took off 0 bases at V and 7 bases at J, with 13 bases between the two ends.

V and J are TRBV9 and TRBJ2-7; D perhaps matches TRBD2 (6 bases). Germline CDR1 reads SGDLS; CDR2 reads YYNGEE. V lost 3 bases to trimming and J lost 1 base, with 14 bases between them. The CDR3 is made up of 15 amino acids. The CDR3: CASSAGGVPSYEQYF. The CDR3, as DNA: TGTGCCAGCAGCGCAGGAGGGGTACCGTCCTACGAGCAGTACTTC. Supplemented by reference TRBV9 and TRBJ2-7, the full variable domain reads DSGVTQTPKHLITATGQRVTLRCSPRSGDLSVYWYQQSLDQGLQFLIQYYNGEERAKGNILERFSAQQFPDLHSELNLSSLELGDSALYFCASSAGGVPSYEQYFGPGTRLTVT.

In its sample, this clone was seen once. The rearrangement links TRBV7-3 to TRBJ2-1, with TRBD2 as a possible D gene (6 bases). The V and J ends lost 4 bases and 0 bases respectively, with 13 bases between them. This CDR3 region has 16 residues. Per germline, CDR1 SGHTA and CDR2 FQGTGA. Here the CDR3 reads CASSSLGTASYNEQFF. Written as DNA, the CDR3 is TGTGCCAGCAGCTCTCTGGGGACTGCCTCCTACAATGAGCAGTTCTTC.

Only one count was recorded for this clone. The chain is built from TRBV9 and TRBJ2-7, with D perhaps TRBD1 (5 bases). The CDR3 is 14 amino acids. With 1 base removed from V and 3 bases from J, the gap between germline ends came to 11 bases. CDR1 is SGDLS and CDR2 is YYNGEE in the germline V gene. The CDR3 sequence: CASSVSDSNYEQYF. The CDR3, as DNA: TGTGCCAGCAGCGTATCTGACAGCAACTACGAGCAGTACTTC.

The chain links TRBV29-1 to TRBJ1-2; 10 nucleotides line up with TRBD1. With 3 bases clipped from V and 3 bases from J, the junction kept 1 base outside the gene matches. The CDR3 has 13 amino acids. Germline-derived CDR1 and CDR2 are SQVTM and ANQGSEA. CDR3 in amino acids: CSVDGTGDYGYTF. The CDR3 bases are TGCAGCGTTGACGGGACAGGGGACTATGGCTACACCTTC.

The chain employs TRBV9 and TRBJ2-1; TRBD2 is a possible D gene (6 bases). This CDR3 is 13 amino acids long. The germline V and J ends were trimmed by 0 bases and 10 bases, with 11 bases remaining between them. The germline gives CDR1 SGDLS, CDR2 YYNGEE. The CDR3 DNA reads TGTGCCAGCAGCGTAGCCGGGACTCCAGAGCAGTTCTTC. It translates to CASSVAGTPEQFF.

This clone was recorded once. The V and J genes are TRBV4-1 and TRBJ2-7; D may be TRBD1 (6 bases). This CDR3 is 14 amino acids long. Germline V CDR1 and CDR2: MGHRA, YSYEKL. V was clipped by 4 bases and J by 0 bases, with 10 bases between them. The CDR3 region is CASSPQGSSYEQYF. DNA for the CDR3: TGCGCCAGCAGCCCACAGGGCAGCTCCTACGAGCAGTACTTC.

This chain joins TRBV11-2 and TRBJ1-5, with D unclear. The V end lost 2 bases, the J end lost 6 bases, and 14 bases lay between the germline ends. From germline, CDR1 is SGHAT and CDR2 FQNNGV. This CDR3 contains 15 residues. DNA for the CDR3: TGTGCCAGCAGCTTAAACGGGTTATCTGGTCAGCCCCAGCATTTT. This sequence encodes CASSLNGLSGQPQHF. The whole variable domain, filled in from reference TRBV11-2 and TRBJ1-5, reads EAGVAQSPRYKIIEKRQSVAFWCNPISGHATLYWYQQILGQGPKLLIQFQNNGVVDDSQLPKDRFSAERLKGVDSTLKIQPAKLEDSAVYLCASSLNGLSGQPQHFGDGTRLSIL.